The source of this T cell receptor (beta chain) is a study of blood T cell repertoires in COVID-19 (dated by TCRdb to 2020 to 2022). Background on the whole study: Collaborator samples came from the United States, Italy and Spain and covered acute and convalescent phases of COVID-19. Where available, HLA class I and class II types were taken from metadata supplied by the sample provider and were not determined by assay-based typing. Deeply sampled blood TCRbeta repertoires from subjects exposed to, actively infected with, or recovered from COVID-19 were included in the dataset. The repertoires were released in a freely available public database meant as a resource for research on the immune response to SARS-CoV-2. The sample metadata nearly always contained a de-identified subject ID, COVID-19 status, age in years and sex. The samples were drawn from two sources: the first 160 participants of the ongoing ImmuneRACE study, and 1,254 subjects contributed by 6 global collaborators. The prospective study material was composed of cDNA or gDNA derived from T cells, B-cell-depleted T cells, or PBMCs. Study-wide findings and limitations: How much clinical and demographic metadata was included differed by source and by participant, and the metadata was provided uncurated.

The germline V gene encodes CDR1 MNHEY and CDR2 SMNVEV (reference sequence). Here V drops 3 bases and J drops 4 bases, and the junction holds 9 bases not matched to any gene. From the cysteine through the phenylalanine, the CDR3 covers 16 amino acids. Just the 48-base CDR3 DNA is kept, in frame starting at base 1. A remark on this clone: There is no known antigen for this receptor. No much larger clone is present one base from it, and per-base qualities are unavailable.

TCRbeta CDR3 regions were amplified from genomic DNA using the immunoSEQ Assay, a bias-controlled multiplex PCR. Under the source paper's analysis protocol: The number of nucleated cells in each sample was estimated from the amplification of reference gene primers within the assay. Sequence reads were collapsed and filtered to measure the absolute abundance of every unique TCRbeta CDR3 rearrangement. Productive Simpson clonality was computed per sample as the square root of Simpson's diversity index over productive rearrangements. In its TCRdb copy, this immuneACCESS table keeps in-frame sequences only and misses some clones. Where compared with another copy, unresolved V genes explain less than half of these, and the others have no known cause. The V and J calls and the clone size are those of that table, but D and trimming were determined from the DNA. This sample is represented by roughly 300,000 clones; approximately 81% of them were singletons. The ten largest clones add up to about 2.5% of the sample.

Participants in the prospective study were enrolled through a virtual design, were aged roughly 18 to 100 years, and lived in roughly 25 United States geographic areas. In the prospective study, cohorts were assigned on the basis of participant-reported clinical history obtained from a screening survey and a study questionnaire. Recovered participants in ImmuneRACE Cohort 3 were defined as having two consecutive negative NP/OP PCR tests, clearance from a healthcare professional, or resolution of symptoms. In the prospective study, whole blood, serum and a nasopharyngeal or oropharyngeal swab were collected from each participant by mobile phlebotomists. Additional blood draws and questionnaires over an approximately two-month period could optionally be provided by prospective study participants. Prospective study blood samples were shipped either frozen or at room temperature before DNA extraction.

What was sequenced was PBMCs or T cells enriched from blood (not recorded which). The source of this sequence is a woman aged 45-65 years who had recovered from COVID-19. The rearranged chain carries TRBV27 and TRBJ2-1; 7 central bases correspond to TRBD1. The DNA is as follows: TGTGCCAGCAGTTTTACCGGGACAGTAGGATACAATGAGCAGTTCTTC. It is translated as CASSFTGTVGYNEQFF.